This T cell receptor beta chain appears in the sequencing data of a study of graft-versus-host responses after intestinal transplantation. Turning to this clone: Its antigen is not known.

CDR1 and CDR2 from the germline V gene are SGHVS and FQNEAQ. The V gene lost 2 bases and the J gene lost 5 bases, with 3 bases spanning the gap. The CDR3 length is 11 residues. The method was immunoSEQ multiplex PCR; TCRdb's version includes in-frame clones alone and lacks a portion of them. The repertoire holds about 85,000 clones, with 80% to 95% as singletons. The source material was unstimulated CD8+ T cells sorted from spleen or lymph node cells, sampled before transplant. The receptor's source is a human donor who was the organ donor for an intestinal transplant. The chain recombines TRBV7-8 with TRBJ2-5; unclear D gene. CDR3 sequence (DNA): TGTGCCAGCAGCTTACTGGAGACCCAGTACTTC. This codes for CASSLLETQYF.